This TCR beta chain was retrieved from a study of a mutant IDH1 vaccine in newly diagnosed glioma. Looking at the study overall: Radiotherapy alone preceded vaccination by 4-6 weeks; alternatively, vaccination started with temozolomide cycles. Patients were pretreated with radiotherapy, temozolomide, or both, mostly both.

Germline CDR1 and CDR2: SGDLS and YYNGEE. This CDR3 region has 14 residues. V lost 4 bases and J lost 1, with 8 bases in between. The repertoire was sequenced with immunoSEQ multiplex PCR; TCRdb's copy has only in-frame clones and lacks some. The repertoire includes 50,000 to 65,000 clones, 80% to 85% of them detected once, and 3% to 4% sits in the top ten. This clone showed up just once. Its antigen is as yet unknown. Time point described: week 47, end of study. A 20-mer mutant IDH1 peptide at 300 ug was injected subcutaneously with topical imiquimod. The chain combines TRBV9 with TRBJ2-2; possibly TRBD1 for D (6 bases). The sequence derives from a woman aged 45-59 years with glioma. Sequences were derived from PBMCs, sampled from a glioma patient whose treatment included an IDH1 peptide vaccine. The CDR3 is CASSLQGNTGELFF. The CDR3 DNA reads TGTGCCAGCAGCCTACAGGGGAACACCGGGGAGCTGTTTTTT. The full variable domain, completed using reference TRBV9 and TRBJ2-2, is DSGVTQTPKHLITATGQRVTLRCSPRSGDLSVYWYQQSLDQGLQFLIQYYNGEERAKGNILERFSAQQFPDLHSELNLSSLELGDSALYFCASSLQGNTGELFFGEGSRLTVL.